This TCR beta chain stems from a study of CD8+CD57+ T cells in acquired aplastic anemia. Study observations and caveats: Patients and controls shared approximately 28 CD8+ CDR3 sequences.

In this sample, this clonotype turned up many times. Its antigen remains unknown. The CDR3 length is 16 residues. Trimming took off 4 bases at V and 0 bases at J, with 11 bases between the two ends. Germline V CDR1 and CDR2: SGHTS, YDEGEE. Profiling that covered TCR beta VDJ and CDR3 relied on genomic DNA as its template. Each CDR3 protein gets one entry after TCRdb re-called the reads with MiXCR. This repertoire shows roughly 170,000 distinct CDR3 sequences, around 60% found once; its top ten account for 45%. Source material: sorted CD4+, CD8+, or CD8+CD57+ T cells (not recorded which) from PBMCs. This chain connects TRBV5-8 to TRBJ2-6; D is ambiguous. The sequence came from a human donor in good health. CDR3 region: CASSPNSHSGANVLTF. CDR3 DNA sequence: TGTGCCAGCAGCCCCAACAGTCACTCTGGGGCCAACGTCCTGACTTTC.